This TCR beta chain was captured by sequencing in a study of blood T cell repertoires in COVID-19. Study in general: COVID-19 samples, acute and convalescent, were from the United States, Italy and Spain. The cDNA or gDNA used as material had been derived from T cells, B-cell-depleted T cells, or PBMCs.

V gave up 4 bases and J gave up 7 bases, with 19 bases separating them. The CDR3 runs 15 residues. CDR1 KGHSH and CDR2 LQKENI come from the germline V gene. As originally analysed: Reference gene primer amplification gave estimated nucleated cell counts. The assay was immunoSEQ multiplex PCR, and TCRdb's table has in-frame clones only and misses some. That table is the source of V, J and clone size, and D and trimming were worked out from the DNA. The data contain tens of thousands of clones, around four fifths of them singletons. The material sequenced was peripheral blood. The V gene is TRBV18, the J gene TRBJ1-2, with D tentatively TRBD1 (5 bases). This receptor was identified in a man aged 45-65 years with acute or convalescent COVID-19. CDR3 sequence reads: CASSLNPGQGGGYTF. CDR3 nucleotide sequence: TGTGCCAGCTCACTAAACCCCGGTCAGGGCGGTGGCTACACCTTC.